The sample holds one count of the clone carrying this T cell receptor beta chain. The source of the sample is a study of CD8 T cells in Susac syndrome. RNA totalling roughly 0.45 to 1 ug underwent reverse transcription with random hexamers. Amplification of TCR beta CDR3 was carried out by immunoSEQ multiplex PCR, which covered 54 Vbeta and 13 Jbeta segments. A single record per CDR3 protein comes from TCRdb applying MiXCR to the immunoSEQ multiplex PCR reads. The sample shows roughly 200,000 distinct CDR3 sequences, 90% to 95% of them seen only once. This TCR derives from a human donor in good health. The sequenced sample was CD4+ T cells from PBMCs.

CDR3 bases: TGCAGTGCTCAAAACAGGGTGGGAACCGAGCAGTACGTC. It codes for CSAQNRVGTEQYV. The chain links TRBV20-1 to TRBJ2-7; D is possibly TRBD1 (6 bases). Germline CDR1 is DFQATT and CDR2 is SNEGSKA (reference sequence). The V end was cut by 5 bases, the J end by 6 bases, with 17 bases between. The CDR3 has 13 residues.